Here is one T cell receptor (beta chain) with its context. Its antigen is unknown. The data were obtained in a study of graft-versus-host responses after intestinal transplantation. On the study more broadly: All recipients were given anti-thymocyte globulin induction, and tacrolimus and steroids were then administered for around three years.

This table comes from immunoSEQ multiplex PCR, and its TCRdb copy is limited to in-frame clones, with some not included. The sample has tens of thousands of clones; approximately 95% are singletons. The CDR3 has 14 amino acids. V lost 5 bases and J lost 4; bases outside the gene matches: 3. The germline gives CDR1 LNHDA, CDR2 SQIVND (reference sequence). The sample was unstimulated CD8+ T cells sorted from spleen or lymph node cells, taken before transplant. The V call is TRBV19, the J call TRBJ1-2; the match to TRBD1 covers 11 bases. The TCR was taken from a human donor who was the organ donor for an intestinal transplant. The CDR3 sequence is CASSPGTGGYGYTF. DNA of the CDR3: TGTGCCAGTAGTCCCGGGACAGGGGGCTATGGCTACACCTTC. The full variable domain, completed using reference TRBV19 and TRBJ1-2, is DGGITQSPKYLFRKEGQNVTLSCEQNLNHDAMYWYRQDPGQGLRLIYYSQIVNDFQKGDIAEGYSVSREKKESFPLTVTSAQKNPTAFYLCASSPGTGGYGYTFGSGTRLTVV.